These 15 T cell receptor beta chains came from one sample sequenced in a study of long-term antiretroviral therapy in people with HIV. The libraries were made with immunoSEQ v3.0 at survey level. TCRdb keeps only in-frame clones here, not all; method: immunoSEQ multiplex PCR. In the table there are about 25,000 clones, 80% to 90% of which are singletons. The sample here was unsorted PBMCs, taken 1.2 years after starting antiretroviral therapy. The receptors here all came from a man aged 50 or older with HIV.

In this sample, this clone turned up once. V and J are TRBV11-2 and TRBJ2-7; D gene uncertain. Trimming stripped 4 bases from V and 4 bases from J, with 5 bases between. The CDR3 runs to 11 residues. From germline, CDR1 is SGHAT and CDR2 FQNNGV. The DNA of the CDR3 is TGTGCCAGCAGCTCATATTACGAGCAGTACTTC. Protein sequence: CASSSYYEQYF.

This clone was counted a few times. J is TRBJ2-7 and V is TRBV5-4; possibly TRBD1 for D (6 bases). CDR1 SGHNT and CDR2 YYREEE come from the germline V gene (reference sequence). V shed 1 base and J shed 4 bases, with 12 bases lying between them. The CDR3 has 14 amino acids. CDR3 in amino acids: CASSLSGTRYEQYF. Written as DNA, the CDR3 is TGTGCCAGCAGCTTGTCCGGGACACGGTACGAGCAGTACTTC.

This clone was observed a single time. The chain is built from TRBV6-4 and TRBJ2-3; D remains ambiguous. Germline CDR1 is MRHNA and CDR2 is SNTAGT. V lost 4 bases and J 2 bases, leaving 10 bases between the germline ends. The CDR3 is 14 residues long. The CDR3 DNA sequence: TGTGCCAGCAGTGTTGGCGAGGACACAGATACGCAGTATTTT. It specifies CASSVGEDTDTQYF.

CDR3 residues: CASSPLAGTRTDTQYF. The CDR3, as DNA: TGTGCCAGCAGCCCACTAGCGGGAACCCGCACAGATACGCAGTATTTT. The chain carries TRBV7-9 and TRBJ2-3; 10 positions agree with TRBD2. CDR1 SEHNR and CDR2 FQNEAQ come from the germline V gene (reference sequence). Germline trimming cut 5 bases from V and 1 base from J; bases unmatched to any gene: 6. The CDR3 is made up of 16 amino acids.

The gene calls are TRBV29-1 and TRBJ2-3; possible D gene TRBD2, 6 bases. The CDR3 totals 10 residues. Deletions cut 6 bases from V and 5 bases from J, with 6 bases between. Germline V CDR1 and CDR2: SQVTM, ANQGSEA. For the CDR3, the DNA is TGCAGCGTCGGGGGAGATACGCAGTATTTT. Translation gives CSVGGDTQYF.

This chain uses TRBV4-1 with TRBJ1-2; 8 positions agree with TRBD1. The germline V gene has CDR1 MGHRA and CDR2 YSYEKL. V gave up 0 bases and J gave up 4 bases; unmatched junction bases: 4. This CDR3 has 15 amino acids. The CDR3 DNA is TGCGCCAGCAGCCAAGATGACAGGGGAATCTATGGCTACACCTTC. It specifies CASSQDDRGIYGYTF.

The J gene is TRBJ2-3, the V gene TRBV6-5; TRBD2 matches 9 bases. The V gene's germline CDR1 is MNHEY and CDR2 SVGAGI. Losses at the gene ends were 0 bases for V and 2 bases for J; bases not matched to a gene: 3. CDR3 length equals 16 residues. CDR3 DNA: TGTGCCAGCAGTTACTCGATAGCGGGGGTCACAGATACGCAGTATTTT. As protein: CASSYSIAGVTDTQYF.

The chain recombines TRBV14 with TRBJ2-7, with 11 bases aligning to TRBD2. Germline lookup yields CDR1 SGHDN and CDR2 FVKESK. With 0 bases clipped from V and 2 bases from J, the junction kept 6 bases outside the gene matches. The CDR3 has 17 residues. CDR3 DNA sequence: TGTGCCAGCAGCCAAGATCCACTAGCGGGGGTCACCTACGAGCAGTACTTC. This codes for CASSQDPLAGVTYEQYF.

This clone turned up a few times. Other DNA sequences in this sample translate to the same CDR3. This rearrangement joins TRBV18 to TRBJ1-1; a weak D match, TRBD1 (6 bases). The CDR3 has 13 residues. Germline values: CDR1 KGHSH, CDR2 LQKENI. Trimming took 2 bases from V and 3 from J, leaving 7 bases between them. CDR3 coding DNA: TGTGCCAGCTCACCAAACAGGGACACTGAAGCTTTCTTT. Translation gives CASSPNRDTEAFF. Full variable domain (remainder filled in from reference TRBV18 and TRBJ1-1): NAGVMQNPRHLVRRRGQEARLRCSPMKGHSHVYWYRQLPEEGLKFMVYLQKENIIDESGMPKERFSAEFPKEGPSILRIQQVVRGDSAAYFCASSPNRDTEAFFGQGTRLTVV.

The chain recombines TRBV18 with TRBJ2-6; 8 bases match TRBD1. CDR1 and CDR2 (germline): KGHSH, LQKENI. Losses at the gene ends were 3 bases for V and 0 bases for J; bases not matched to a gene: 7. This CDR3 region has 18 residues. The CDR3 bases are TGTGCCAGCTCACCGCCCGGGACAGGCAGCTCTGGGGCCAACGTCCTGACTTTC. This codes for CASSPPGTGSSGANVLTF.

This chain joins TRBV10-3 and TRBJ1-2; D is undetermined. Germline lookup yields CDR1 ENHRY and CDR2 SYGVKD. V was pared by 6 bases and J by 7 bases, with 9 bases between. The CDR3 is made up of 11 amino acids. CDR3 bases: TGTGCCATCAGGGTGCCTCCTGGCTACACCTTC. This gives the protein CAIRVPPGYTF.

V usage is TRBV28 and J usage is TRBJ1-1; D gene unclear. Germline values: CDR1 MDHEN, CDR2 SYDVKM. Trimming stripped 1 base from V and 12 bases from J, with 12 bases between. CDR3 length: 12 amino acids. CDR3 in DNA: TGTGCCAGCAGTTTATTCGCCGGACCAACTTTCTTT. Its protein is CASSLFAGPTFF. Full variable domain (outside the CDR3, taken from reference TRBV28 and TRBJ1-1): DVKVTQSSRYLVKRTGEKVFLECVQDMDHENMFWYRQDPGLGLRLIYFSYDVKMKEKGDIPEGYSVSREKKERFSLILESASTNQTSMYLCASSLFAGPTFFGQGTRLTVV.

The chain has TRBV9 and TRBJ1-1; weak D call: TRBD1 (5 bases). The germline CDR1 and CDR2 sequences are SGDLS and YYNGEE. The CDR3 has 17 residues. Trimming took off 0 bases at V and 6 bases at J, with 21 bases between the two ends. The CDR3 DNA sequence: TGTGCCAGCAGCGTAGAGGGGACCCAAGGAGTGGGGGCTGAAGCTTTCTTT. This gives the protein CASSVEGTQGVGAEAFF. Full variable domain (outside the CDR3, taken from reference TRBV9 and TRBJ1-1): DSGVTQTPKHLITATGQRVTLRCSPRSGDLSVYWYQQSLDQGLQFLIQYYNGEERAKGNILERFSAQQFPDLHSELNLSSLELGDSALYFCASSVEGTQGVGAEAFFGQGTRLTVV.

This rearrangement joins TRBV5-1 to TRBJ2-1, with 14 positions matching TRBD2. The germline V gene encodes CDR1 SGHRS and CDR2 YFSETQ. This CDR3 has 15 amino acids. J lost 6 bases, V lost 4 bases, and 3 bases had no gene match. In DNA form, the CDR3 reads TGCGCCAGCAGCCCGGGGACTAGCGGGAGCAATGAGCAGTTCTTC. Residues: CASSPGTSGSNEQFF.

The chain uses TRBV5-6 and TRBJ1-5; TRBD1 might be the D (5 bases). This CDR3 is 16 amino acids long. CDR1 and CDR2 from the germline V gene are SGHDT and YYEEEE. Deletions cut 0 bases from V and 0 bases from J, with 10 bases between. CDR3: CASSLAGWNSNQPQHF. CDR3 DNA: TGTGCCAGCAGCTTGGCAGGGTGGAATAGCAATCAGCCCCAGCATTTT.